The 23 T cell receptor beta chains reported below all come from one sample, sequenced in a study of cytomegalovirus exposure and HLA in healthy donors. TCRdb's table, derived via immunoSEQ multiplex PCR, lists solely in-frame clones and lacks some. The sample consists of more than 200,000 clones, less than 95% of them appearing once. Input material: PBMCs. The receptors come from a woman under 40 in good health and CMV-seronegative.

This clone was observed a single time. The CDR3 here is CASSQMVEPQHF. CDR3 nucleotide sequence: TGTGCCAGCAGTCAGATGGTGGAGCCCCAGCATTTT. This sequence joins TRBV28 and TRBJ1-5; no clear D. With 5 bases removed from V and 8 bases from J, the gap between germline ends came to 10 bases. The germline V gene encodes CDR1 MDHEN and CDR2 SYDVKM. CDR3 length: 12 amino acids.

The rearrangement joins TRBV5-1 to TRBJ1-2; D is perhaps TRBD1 (5 bases). CDR3 length equals 14 residues. Trimming cost V 2 bases and J 7 bases, with 15 bases left between them. Germline lookup yields CDR1 SGHRS and CDR2 YFSETQ. Here the CDR3 reads CASSFPEPGGGYTF. The DNA for the CDR3 is TGCGCCAGCAGCTTCCCCGAGCCGGGGGGTGGCTACACCTTC.

The chain couples TRBV6-6 to TRBJ2-3; perhaps TRBD2 as D (6 bases). The germline V gene has CDR1 MNHNY and CDR2 SVGAGI (reference sequence). The CDR3 spans 16 residues. Trimming removed 0 bases from V and 2 bases from J, with 12 bases in between. CDR3 bases: TGTGCCAGCAGTTACTCGCAGGAGGGGTACACAGATACGCAGTATTTT. Translated: CASSYSQEGYTDTQYF.

This chain links TRBV6-1 with TRBJ2-1; D possibly uses TRBD1 or TRBD2 (5 bases each). The germline CDR1 and CDR2 sequences are MNHNS and SASEGT. V was cut by 7 bases and J by 4 bases, with 11 bases left in between. The CDR3 runs to 13 residues. The CDR3 is CASNRDHYNEQFF. As DNA, the CDR3 is TGTGCCAGCAATCGGGACCATTACAATGAGCAGTTCTTC.

V and J are TRBV28 and TRBJ1-5; 9 nucleotides agree with TRBD1. The germline V gene has CDR1 MDHEN and CDR2 SYDVKM. This CDR3 comprises 15 residues. V dropped 6 bases and J dropped 6; count of bases not matched to a gene: 9. The CDR3 coding sequence is TGTGCCAGCAGCACCGGGACAGGGTCCTTTCAGCCCCAGCATTTT. The encoded protein is CASSTGTGSFQPQHF.

The chain employs TRBV7-9 and TRBJ2-7; TRBD1 agrees at 9 bases. Germline V lookup: CDR1 SEHNR, CDR2 FQNEAQ (reference sequence). The CDR3 is 14 residues long. J gave up 7 bases and V 4 bases, and 8 bases lay outside the gene matches. The CDR3 DNA reads TGTGCCAGCAGCTGGTCCCGGGACAGGGTTGAGCAGTACTTC. Translation gives CASSWSRDRVEQYF.

Only a few counts were recorded for this clone. This chain joins TRBV25-1 and TRBJ2-7, with D maybe TRBD2 (6 bases). This CDR3 region has 12 residues. The ends were cut back, 3 bases at V and 4 bases at J, with 7 bases in the middle. CDR1 and CDR2 (germline): MGHDK, SYGVNS. The DNA for the CDR3 is TGTGCCAGCAGTGATGGGGGGTACGAGCAGTACTTC. Translating gives CASSDGGYEQYF.

V usage is TRBV6-5 and J usage is TRBJ2-5; possibly TRBD2 for D (5 bases). Trimming pared 2 bases from V and 8 bases from J, leaving 15 bases between. This CDR3 spans 14 amino acids. CDR1 MNHEY and CDR2 SVGAGI come from the germline V gene. CDR3 sequence: CASSYQHEEGTQYF. The DNA of the CDR3 is TGTGCCAGCAGTTACCAACATGAAGAGGGTACCCAGTACTTC.

The chain employs TRBV7-3 and TRBJ2-4; a possible D gene is TRBD2 (5 bases). Germline CDR1 SGHTA, CDR2 FQGTGA. The germline V and J ends were trimmed by 1 base and 10 bases, with 17 bases remaining between them. The CDR3 runs 15 residues. The CDR3 loop is CASSLIGPPRGIQYF. Written as DNA, the CDR3 is TGTGCCAGCAGCTTAATAGGACCCCCCAGAGGGATTCAGTACTTC.

The chain couples TRBV7-8 to TRBJ2-3; D ambiguous. Trimming pared 5 bases from V and 2 bases from J, leaving 20 bases between. The CDR3 contains 17 residues. Germline CDR1 reads SGHVS; CDR2 reads FQNEAQ. For the CDR3, the DNA is TGTGCCAGCAGCAGCACGAACGAACGCAGACCCACAGATACGCAGTATTTT. Translating it yields CASSSTNERRPTDTQYF.

This chain uses TRBV7-8 with TRBJ2-7; D is ambiguous. The CDR3 runs to 14 residues. V gave up 1 base and J gave up 6 bases, with 13 bases separating them. Per the germline V gene, CDR1 is SGHVS and CDR2 is FQNEAQ. In DNA, the CDR3 is TGTGCCAGCAGCTTAGGCGGTTTGGGTCGCGAGCAGTACTTC. Its translation: CASSLGGLGREQYF.

This clone came up a few times. This CDR3 is also generated by other DNA sequences in the sample. The genes are TRBV9 and TRBJ2-2, with D unresolved. Per germline, CDR1 SGDLS and CDR2 YYNGEE. This CDR3 region has 12 residues. V dropped 0 bases and J dropped 4 bases, with 1 base sitting between them. CDR3 nucleotides: TGTGCCAGCAGCGTAGTCACCGGGGAGCTGTTTTTT. The encoded protein is CASSVVTGELFF.

The chain combines TRBV27 with TRBJ2-1; 10 bases are a match to TRBD1. Germline V CDR1 and CDR2: MNHEY, SMNVEV (reference sequence). After removal of 5 bases from V and 9 bases from J, the junction contained 10 bases not matched to a gene. This CDR3 contains 15 residues. CDR3: CASSPGDRGGVEQFF. The DNA for the CDR3 is TGTGCCAGCAGTCCGGGGGACAGGGGAGGCGTTGAGCAGTTCTTC.

This chain links TRBV19 with TRBJ2-3; 7 nucleotides agree with TRBD1. The CDR3 consists of 14 residues. With 6 bases clipped from V and 0 bases from J, the junction kept 3 bases outside the gene matches. Germline assignment: CDR1 LNHDA and CDR2 SQIVND (reference sequence). In nucleotides, the CDR3 is TGTGCCAGTAGGGACAGGTCTAGCACAGATACGCAGTATTTT. Translation: CASRDRSSTDTQYF. Variable domain in full (rest from reference TRBV19 and TRBJ2-3): DGGITQSPKYLFRKEGQNVTLSCEQNLNHDAMYWYRQDPGQGLRLIYYSQIVNDFQKGDIAEGYSVSREKKESFPLTVTSAQKNPTAFYLCASRDRSSTDTQYFGPGTRLTVL.

The rearrangement links TRBV19 to TRBJ2-3; D not resolved. Germline values: CDR1 LNHDA, CDR2 SQIVND (reference sequence). The CDR3 is 12 amino acids. V was clipped by 7 bases and J by 2 bases, with 7 bases between them. For the CDR3, the DNA is TGTGCCAGTAAGGTCGTCACAGATACGCAGTATTTT. Translating gives CASKVVTDTQYF.

The chain combines TRBV5-6 with TRBJ2-5; D could derive from TRBD1 or TRBD2 (5 bases each). Trimming stripped 3 bases from V and 9 bases from J, with 15 bases between. CDR3 size: 13 residues. Per germline, CDR1 SGHDT and CDR2 YYEEEE. The CDR3: CASSSGTTIPQYF. DNA for the CDR3: TGTGCCAGCAGCTCCGGGACCACGATACCCCAGTACTTC.

This chain connects TRBV4-2 to TRBJ2-6; D gene ambiguous. The germline V gene encodes CDR1 LGHNA and CDR2 YNFKEQ. The CDR3 spans 18 residues. V was shortened by 0 bases and J by 0 bases, with 12 bases between the two germline ends. CDR3 region: CASSQDRVAASGANVLTF. DNA for the CDR3: TGTGCCAGCAGCCAAGATCGTGTGGCTGCCTCTGGGGCCAACGTCCTGACTTTC.

V and J are TRBV28 and TRBJ2-1; D is perhaps TRBD1 or TRBD2 (6 bases each). The CDR3 loop spans 14 amino acids. CDR1 is MDHEN and CDR2 is SYDVKM in the germline V gene. V was pared by 3 bases and J by 8 bases, with 14 bases between. CDR3 sequence reads: CASSLGGGGYEQFF. CDR3 in DNA: TGTGCCAGCAGTTTGGGGGGCGGTGGATATGAGCAGTTCTTC. Using reference TRBV28 and TRBJ2-1 for the parts outside the CDR3, the full variable domain is DVKVTQSSRYLVKRTGEKVFLECVQDMDHENMFWYRQDPGLGLRLIYFSYDVKMKEKGDIPEGYSVSREKKERFSLILESASTNQTSMYLCASSLGGGGYEQFFGPGTRLTVL.

This clone was detected only once. The chain has TRBV5-4 and TRBJ2-1, with 9 bases identical to TRBD2. The CDR3 spans 15 residues. CDR1 is SGHNT and CDR2 is YYREEE in the germline V gene (reference sequence). With 4 bases clipped from V and 5 bases from J, the junction kept 7 bases outside the gene matches. Here the CDR3 reads CASSLVRLADNEQFF. CDR3 nucleotides: TGTGCCAGCAGCCTAGTCAGACTAGCGGACAATGAGCAGTTCTTC.

The gene calls are TRBV15 and TRBJ2-7, with 8 nucleotides matching TRBD2. Germline trimming cut 1 base from V and 4 bases from J; bases unmatched to any gene: 9. This CDR3 is 16 amino acids long. The germline V gene has CDR1 LNHNV and CDR2 YYDKDF (reference sequence). CDR3 amino acids: CATSRGAAGEGYEQYF. The CDR3 DNA follows: TGTGCCACCAGCAGAGGGGCAGCGGGAGAGGGGTACGAGCAGTACTTC.

The gene calls are TRBV6-1 and TRBJ2-5; unclear D gene. The CDR3 extends over 15 amino acids. V gave up 7 bases and J gave up 1 base, with 16 bases separating them. CDR1 is MNHNS and CDR2 is SASEGT in the germline V gene. DNA of the CDR3: TGTGCCAGCACCGACCGGCGCCTCAGCCAAGAGACCCAGTACTTC. This translates into CASTDRRLSQETQYF.

The rearrangement joins TRBV27 to TRBJ2-7; possible D gene TRBD2, 6 bases. This CDR3 has 16 residues. The germline gives CDR1 MNHEY, CDR2 SMNVEV (reference sequence). V was pared by 2 bases and J by 2 bases, with 16 bases between. This CDR3 reads CASSLAAGSLPYEQYF. DNA of the CDR3: TGTGCCAGCAGTTTAGCAGCCGGGAGCCTCCCCTACGAGCAGTACTTC.

For this clone: Other DNA sequences of this sample code for an identical CDR3. The chain employs TRBV27 and TRBJ2-1; possibly TRBD1 for D (6 bases). The CDR3 consists of 15 residues. Germline CDR1 MNHEY, CDR2 SMNVEV (reference sequence). The germline V and J ends were trimmed by 5 bases and 2 bases, with 13 bases remaining between them. The CDR3 region is CASSPRGGPYNEQFF. For the CDR3, the DNA is TGTGCCAGCAGTCCCAGGGGCGGGCCCTACAATGAGCAGTTCTTC.